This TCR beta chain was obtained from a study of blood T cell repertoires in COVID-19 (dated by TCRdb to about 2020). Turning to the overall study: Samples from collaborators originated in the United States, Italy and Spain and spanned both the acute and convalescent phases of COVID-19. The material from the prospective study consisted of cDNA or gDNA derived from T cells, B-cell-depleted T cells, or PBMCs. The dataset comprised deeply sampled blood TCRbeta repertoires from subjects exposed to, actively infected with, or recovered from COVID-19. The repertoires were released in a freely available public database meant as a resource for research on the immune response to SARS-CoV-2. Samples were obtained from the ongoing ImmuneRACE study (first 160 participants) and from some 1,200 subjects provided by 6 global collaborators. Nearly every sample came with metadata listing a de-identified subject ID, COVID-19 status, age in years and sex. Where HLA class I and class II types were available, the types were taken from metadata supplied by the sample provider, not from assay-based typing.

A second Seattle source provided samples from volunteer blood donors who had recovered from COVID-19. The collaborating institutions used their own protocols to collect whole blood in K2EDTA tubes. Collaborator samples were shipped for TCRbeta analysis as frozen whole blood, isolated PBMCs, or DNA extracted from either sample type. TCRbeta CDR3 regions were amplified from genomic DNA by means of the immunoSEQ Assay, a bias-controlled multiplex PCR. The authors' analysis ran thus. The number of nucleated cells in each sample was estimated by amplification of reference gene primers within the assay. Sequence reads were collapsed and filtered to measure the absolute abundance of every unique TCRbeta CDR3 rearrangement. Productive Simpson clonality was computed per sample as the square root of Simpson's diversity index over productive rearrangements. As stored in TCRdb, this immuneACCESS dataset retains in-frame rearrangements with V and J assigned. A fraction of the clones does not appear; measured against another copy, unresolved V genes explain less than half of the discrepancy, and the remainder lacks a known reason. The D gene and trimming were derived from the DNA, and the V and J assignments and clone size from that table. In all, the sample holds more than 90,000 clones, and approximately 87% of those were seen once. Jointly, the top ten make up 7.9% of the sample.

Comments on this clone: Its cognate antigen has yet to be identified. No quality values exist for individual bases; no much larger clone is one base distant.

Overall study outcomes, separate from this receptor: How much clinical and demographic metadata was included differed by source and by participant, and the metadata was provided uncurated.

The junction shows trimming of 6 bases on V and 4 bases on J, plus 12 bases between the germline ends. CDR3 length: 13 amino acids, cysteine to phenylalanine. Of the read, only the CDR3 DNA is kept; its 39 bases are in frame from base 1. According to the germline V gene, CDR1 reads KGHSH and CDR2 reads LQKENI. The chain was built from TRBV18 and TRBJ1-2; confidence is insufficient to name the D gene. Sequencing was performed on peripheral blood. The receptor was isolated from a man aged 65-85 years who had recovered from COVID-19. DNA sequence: TGTGCCAGCTCTGGGCAGTACAGCTATGGCTACACCTTC. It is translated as CASSGQYSYGYTF.